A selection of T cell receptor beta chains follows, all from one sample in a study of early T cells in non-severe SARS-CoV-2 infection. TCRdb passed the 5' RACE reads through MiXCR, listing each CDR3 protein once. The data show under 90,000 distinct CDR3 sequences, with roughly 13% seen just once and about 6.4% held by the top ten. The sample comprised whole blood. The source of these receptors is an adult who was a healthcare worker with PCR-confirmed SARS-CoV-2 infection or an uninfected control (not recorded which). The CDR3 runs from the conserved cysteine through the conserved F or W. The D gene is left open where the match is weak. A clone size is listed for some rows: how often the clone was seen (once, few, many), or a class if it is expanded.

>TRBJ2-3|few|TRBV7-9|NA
TGTGCCAGCAGCTACCGGGACATAGAAACAGATACGCAGTATTTT
CASSYRDIETDTQYF
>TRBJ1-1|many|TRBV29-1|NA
TGCAGCGTTGAAACCCGGTTGATGAACACTGAAGCTTTCTTT
CSVETRLMNTEAFF
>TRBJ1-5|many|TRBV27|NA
TGTGCCACCGGACGGCGTCAGCCCCAGCATTTT
CATGRRQPQHF
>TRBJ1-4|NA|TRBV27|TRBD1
TGTGCCAGCAGTAGGGGAACAGGGGCAACTAATGAAAAACTGTTTTTT
CASSRGTGATNEKLFF
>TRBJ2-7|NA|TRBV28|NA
TGTGCCAGCAGTCCCTTTAGGGGGAGCGAGCAGTACTTC
CASSPFRGSEQYF
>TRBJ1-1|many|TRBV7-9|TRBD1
TGTGCCAGCAGCATCCGGGACAGGGGGTCGAGCACTGAAGCTTTCTTT
CASSIRDRGSSTEAFF
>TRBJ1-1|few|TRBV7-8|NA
TGTGCCAGCACCAACCTAAAGGGGACTGAAGCTTTCTTT
CASTNLKGTEAFF
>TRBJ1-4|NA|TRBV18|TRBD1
TGTGCCAGCTCACCGCAGGACAGGTCTAATGAAAAACTGTTTTTT
CASSPQDRSNEKLFF
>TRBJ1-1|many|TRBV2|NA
TGTGTCACGTTATTCGCCCGGACAGCGAACACTGAAGCTTTCTTT
CVTLFARTANTEAFF
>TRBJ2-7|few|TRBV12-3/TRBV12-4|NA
TGTGCCAGCAGTCCAACTTCGGCCTACGAGCAGTACTTC
CASSPTSAYEQYF
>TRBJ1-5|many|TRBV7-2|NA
TGTGCCAGCAGCTTAGACAGATTCGGTCGGCCCCAGCATTTT
CASSLDRFGRPQHF
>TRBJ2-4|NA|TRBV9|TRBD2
TGTGCCAGCTCCGGCAGGGAGGGGAAAAACATTCAGTACTTC
CASSGREGKNIQYF
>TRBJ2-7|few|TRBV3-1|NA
TGTGCCAGCAGCCAAGATCGGTTATCCTACGAGCAGTACTTC
CASSQDRLSYEQYF
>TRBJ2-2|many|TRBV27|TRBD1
TGTGCCAGCAGCCGGGACAGGGCAAACACCGGGGAGCTGTTTTTT
CASSRDRANTGELFF
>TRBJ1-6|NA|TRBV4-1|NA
TGCGCCAGCAGCCCTACCATGATAGGGGTAAATTCACCCCTCCACTTT
CASSPTMIGVNSPLHF
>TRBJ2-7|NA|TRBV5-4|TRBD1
TGTGCCAGCAGCCCAGACCTCTCCCGGGACAGGGACTACGAGCAGTACTTC
CASSPDLSRDRDYEQYF
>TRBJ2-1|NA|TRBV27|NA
TGTGCCAGCAGTTGGGGGACTTCTCATCCTGAGCAGTTCTTC
CASSWGTSHPEQFF
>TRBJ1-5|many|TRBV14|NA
TGTGCCAGCAGCCAAGGAGGGGATGGACAGCCCCAGCATTTT
CASSQGGDGQPQHF